Presented here are 17 T cell receptor beta chains from one specimen sequenced in a study of T-cell reconstitution after alpha-beta-depleted transplantation in children. Unique molecular identifiers were incorporated during preparation of the TCRbeta library. TCRdb fed the PCR reads into MiXCR, producing one record per CDR3 protein. The sample lists 200,000 to 250,000 distinct CDR3 sequences; 8% to 10% were seen once. Specimen: PBMCs from the stem cell graft donor, collected from the stem cell graft. Receptors were obtained from a human donor who donated a stem cell graft to a child with acute lymphoblastic leukemia.

This clonotype was seen more than once but under ten times. The J gene is TRBJ1-2, the V gene TRBV7-9; D is ambiguous. Trimming cost V 2 bases and J 7 bases, with 20 bases left between them. This CDR3 is 16 amino acids long. Looked up from germline, CDR1 is SEHNR and CDR2 is FQNEAQ (reference sequence). CDR3 in DNA: TGTGCCAGCAGCTTATCAACCGGAACGGAAATGGGTGGCTACACCTTC. The encoded protein is CASSLSTGTEMGGYTF.

The rearrangement joins TRBV3-1 to TRBJ2-5; TRBD2 aligns across 8 bases. Germline V gene data show CDR1 as LGHDT and CDR2 as YNNKEL (reference sequence). Losses at the gene ends were 11 bases for V and 4 bases for J; bases not matched to a gene: 24. The CDR3 covers 18 residues. CDR3 amino acids: CACSQGKGLGKTLETQYF. In DNA, the CDR3 is TGTGCCTGCTCCCAAGGGAAGGGACTAGGGAAGACTCTAGAGACCCAGTACTTC.

The sample holds a few counts of this clonotype. The chain combines TRBV19 with TRBJ1-2, with 7 bases that match TRBD1. The CDR3 is made up of 15 amino acids. The germline CDR1 and CDR2 sequences are LNHDA and SQIVND (reference sequence). V shed 5 bases and J 3 bases; nucleotides not matched to a gene: 9. CDR3 bases: TGTGCCAGTAGTCCAAACAGGGGATGGGACTATGGCTACACCTTC. Residues: CASSPNRGWDYGYTF.

This clonotype appeared many times. The chain carries TRBV11-2 and TRBJ2-3, with TRBD2 matching over 9 bases. Germline CDR1 is SGHAT and CDR2 is FQNNGV. The CDR3 runs 17 residues. Germline trimming cut 1 base from V and 2 bases from J; bases unmatched to any gene: 7. As DNA, the CDR3 is TGTGCCAGCAGCTTAGGATCGGCGGGGGGGTTCACAGATACGCAGTATTTT. Its translation: CASSLGSAGGFTDTQYF.

This clonotype appeared many times. The rearrangement joins TRBV29-1 to TRBJ2-2; D is unresolved. V dropped 1 base and J dropped 0 bases, with 9 bases sitting between them. Looked up from germline, CDR1 is SQVTM and CDR2 is ANQGSEA. The CDR3 sequence is 15 residues long. The CDR3 DNA sequence: TGCAGCGTTGAAGGCAGGACCGCGAACACCGGGGAGCTGTTTTTT. Its translation is CSVEGRTANTGELFF.

V gene TRBV7-2 combines with J gene TRBJ1-1, with 8 bases aligning to TRBD1. The junction had 6 bases not matched to a gene; V was cut back by 4 bases and J by 5 bases. This CDR3 is built from 14 residues. Germline assignment: CDR1 SGHTA and CDR2 FQGNSA. Here the CDR3 reads CASSWKTGETEAFF. CDR3 in DNA: TGTGCCAGCAGCTGGAAGACAGGGGAGACTGAAGCTTTCTTT.

This clonotype has a handful of counts. This chain connects TRBV12-3 or TRBV12-4 to TRBJ1-2, with D possibly TRBD1 on 6 matching bases. This CDR3 contains 12 residues. Between the trimmed V and J ends, which lost 2 bases and 7 bases, there was a span of 8 bases. The DNA for the CDR3 is TGTGCCAGCAGTTTAACAGGGACTGGCTACACCTTC. It is translated as CASSLTGTGYTF.

This clonotype was seen only a few times. The chain combines TRBV2 with TRBJ1-3; D uncertain. The CDR3 totals 16 residues. Trimming left V 8 bases short and J 4 bases short, with 21 bases between. Germline V CDR1 and CDR2: SNHLY, FYNNEI. The CDR3 coding sequence is TGTGCCAGCGGAGTGACTAGTCGGGTGCCCGGAAACACCATATATTTT. Translating it yields CASGVTSRVPGNTIYF.

This clonotype was recorded many times. CDR3 coding DNA: TGCAGTGCTGTAGGGAACTACGAGCAGTACTTC. Its translation: CSAVGNYEQYF. The V call is TRBV20-1, the J call TRBJ2-7, with unresolved D. V lost 5 bases to trimming and J lost 3 bases, with 8 bases between them. Germline V gene lookup returns CDR1 DFQATT and CDR2 SNEGSKA (reference sequence). The CDR3 contains 11 residues.

The chain is built from TRBV20-1 and TRBJ1-1; 8 nucleotides match TRBD1. The germline V gene encodes CDR1 DFQATT and CDR2 SNEGSKA (reference sequence). CDR3 length: 13 amino acids. V lost 4 bases to trimming and J lost 7 bases; unmatched junction nucleotides: 8. CDR3 in amino acids: CSAIADRDGEAFF. Written as DNA, the CDR3 is TGCAGTGCTATCGCGGACAGGGACGGTGAAGCTTTCTTT.

The chain uses TRBV6-1 and TRBJ1-2, with D possibly being TRBD1 (5 bases). The CDR3 spans 15 residues. The V end lost 6 bases, the J end lost 3 bases, and 17 bases lay between the germline ends. Germline V gives CDR1 MNHNS, CDR2 SASEGT. In DNA form, the CDR3 reads TGTGCCAGCAGCGAGGGACCCTCGGTTGACTATGGCTACACCTTC. Translating gives CASSEGPSVDYGYTF.

There are many counts of this clonotype. The J gene is TRBJ2-7, the V gene TRBV11-2; TRBD1 matches at 9 bases. Germline assignment: CDR1 SGHAT and CDR2 FQNNGV. Trimming at V came to 6 bases and at J to 1 base, leaving 7 bases not matched to a gene. This CDR3 comprises 15 residues. In nucleotides, the CDR3 is TGTGCCAGCAGGGTACCCGGGACAGGGTCCTACGAGCAGTACTTC. This gives the protein CASRVPGTGSYEQYF.

Regarding this clonotype: The CDR3 ends on some other residue instead of the conserved phenylalanine or tryptophan, so this is likely a read error. The CDR3 spells CSAALGGLWVAFC. Written as DNA, the CDR3 is TGCAGTGCTGCCCTCGGGGGCCTTTGGGTAGCTTTCTGT. The chain couples TRBV20-1 to TRBJ1-1; TRBD1 might be the D (6 bases). The germline V gene has CDR1 DFQATT and CDR2 SNEGSKA (reference sequence). This CDR3 has 13 amino acids. Between the trimmed V and J ends, which lost 5 bases and 10 bases, there was a span of 20 bases.

The V and J genes are TRBV7-2 and TRBJ2-7; 11 positions match TRBD2. CDR3 length equals 15 residues. Unmatched junction bases numbered 6, after V lost 5 bases and J lost 3 bases. The germline V gene encodes CDR1 SGHTA and CDR2 FQGNSA. CDR3 nucleotide sequence: TGTGCCAGCAGCGTAACCGGGACTAGCGGCTACGAGCAGTACTTC. Protein product: CASSVTGTSGYEQYF. The variable domain in full, completed from reference TRBV7-2 and TRBJ2-7, reads GAGVSQSPSNKVTEKGKDVELRCDPISGHTALYWYRQSLGQGLEFLIYFQGNSAPDKSGLPSDRFSAERTGGSVSTLTIQRTQQEDSAVYLCASSVTGTSGYEQYFGPGTRLTVT.

The table lists this clonotype with a few counts. CDR3 amino acids: CASSLNWQGEGDYGYTF. The CDR3, as DNA: TGTGCCAGCAGCTTAAATTGGCAGGGTGAGGGCGACTATGGCTACACCTTC. V gene TRBV7-2 combines with J gene TRBJ1-2, with a weak D call TRBD1 (5 bases). The CDR3 has 17 amino acids. Germline values: CDR1 SGHTA, CDR2 FQGNSA. Between the trimmed V and J ends, which lost 2 bases and 3 bases, there was a span of 19 bases.

This clonotype came up a few times. J is TRBJ2-1 and V is TRBV7-6; TRBD1 matches at 9 bases. The germline CDR1 and CDR2 sequences are SGHVS and FNYEAQ. V was pared by 4 bases and J by 7 bases, with 11 bases of the junction left unmatched. The CDR3 has 16 residues. The CDR3 reads CASSSLGQGSMNEQFF. The CDR3 DNA sequence: TGTGCCAGCAGCTCTTTAGGACAGGGGAGTATGAATGAGCAGTTCTTC.

This clonotype was detected only a few times. The chain uses TRBV5-1 and TRBJ2-3; D perhaps matches TRBD2 (5 bases). CDR1 is SGHRS and CDR2 is YFSETQ in the germline V gene. Deletions cut 4 bases from V and 4 bases from J, with 16 bases between. This CDR3 has 15 residues. CDR3 loop: CASSRLVGRADTQYF. For the CDR3, the DNA is TGCGCCAGCAGCCGCTTAGTAGGGCGGGCAGATACGCAGTATTTT. Full variable domain (remainder filled in from reference TRBV5-1 and TRBJ2-3): KAGVTQTPRYLIKTRGQQVTLSCSPISGHRSVSWYQQTPGQGLQFLFEYFSETQRNKGNFPGRFSGRQFSNSRSEMNVSTLELGDSALYLCASSRLVGRADTQYFGPGTRLTVL.